This T cell receptor beta chain was documented in a study of response to subunit inactivated influenza vaccine. This clonotype showed up many times. Its antigen remains unidentified. After removal of 4 bases from V and 4 bases from J, the junction contained 8 bases not matched to a gene. The germline V gene encodes CDR1 DFQATT and CDR2 SNEGSKA (reference sequence). The CDR3 is 15 residues long. TCRdb passed the RT-PCR reads through MiXCR, listing each CDR3 protein once. The sample includes roughly 150,000 distinct CDR3 sequences, under 13% seen only once; the top ten take about an eighth. Study-wide results and limits: Authors suggested each seasonal influenza vaccination recruits few new T cells.

The chain has TRBV20-1 and TRBJ2-3; TRBD2 aligns across 10 bases. Sequences were derived from non-naive T cells sorted from PBMCs, sampled roughly 45 days after vaccination. The TCR comes from a man aged 50 to 59 who received an inactivated influenza vaccine. CDR3 amino acids: CSAIISGRDADTQYF. The CDR3 coding sequence is TGCAGTGCTATTATCAGCGGGAGGGACGCAGATACGCAGTATTTT.